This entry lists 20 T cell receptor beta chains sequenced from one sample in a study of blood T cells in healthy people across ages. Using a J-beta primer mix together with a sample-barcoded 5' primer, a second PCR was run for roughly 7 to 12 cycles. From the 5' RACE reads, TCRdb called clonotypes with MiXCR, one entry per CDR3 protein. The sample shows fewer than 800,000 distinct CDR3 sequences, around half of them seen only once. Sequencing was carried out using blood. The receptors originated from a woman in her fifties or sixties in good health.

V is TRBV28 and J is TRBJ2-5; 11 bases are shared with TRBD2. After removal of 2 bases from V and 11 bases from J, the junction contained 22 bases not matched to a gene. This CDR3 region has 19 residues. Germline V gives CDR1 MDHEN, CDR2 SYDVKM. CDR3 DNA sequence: TGTGCCAGCAGTTTAACCCCTGGACTAGCGGGCAAGACGTACAATGAGCAGTACTTC. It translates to CASSLTPGLAGKTYNEQYF.

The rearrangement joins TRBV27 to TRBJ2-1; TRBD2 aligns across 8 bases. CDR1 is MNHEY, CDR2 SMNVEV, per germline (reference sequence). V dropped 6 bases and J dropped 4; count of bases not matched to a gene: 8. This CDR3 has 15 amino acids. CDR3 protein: CASRTGTSQYNEQFF. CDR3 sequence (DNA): TGTGCCAGCAGGACCGGGACTAGTCAGTACAATGAGCAGTTCTTC.

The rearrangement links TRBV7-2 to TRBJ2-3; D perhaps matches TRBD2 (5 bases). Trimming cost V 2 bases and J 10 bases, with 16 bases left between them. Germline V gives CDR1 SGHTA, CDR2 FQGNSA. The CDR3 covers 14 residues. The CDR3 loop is CASSLPRGSPAQYF. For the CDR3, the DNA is TGTGCCAGCAGCTTACCGCGCGGGTCCCCGGCGCAGTATTTT.

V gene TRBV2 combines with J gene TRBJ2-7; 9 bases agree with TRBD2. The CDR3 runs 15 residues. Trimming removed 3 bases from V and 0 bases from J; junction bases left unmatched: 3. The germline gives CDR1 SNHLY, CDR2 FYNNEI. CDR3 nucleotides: TGTGCCAGCAGTGAGGGTAGCGGGAGCTCCTACGAGCAGTACTTC. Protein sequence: CASSEGSGSSYEQYF.

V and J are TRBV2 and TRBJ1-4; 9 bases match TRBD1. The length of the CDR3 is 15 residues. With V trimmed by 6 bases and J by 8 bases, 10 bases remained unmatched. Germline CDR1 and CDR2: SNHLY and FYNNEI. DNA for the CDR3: TGTGCCAGCAGGGGACGGACAGGGGTATACGAAAAACTGTTTTTT. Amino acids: CASRGRTGVYEKLFF.

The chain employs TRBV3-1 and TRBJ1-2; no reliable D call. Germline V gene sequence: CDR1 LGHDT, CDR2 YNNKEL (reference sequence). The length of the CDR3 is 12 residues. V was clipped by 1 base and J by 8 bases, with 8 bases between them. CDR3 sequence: CASSQVSNGYTF. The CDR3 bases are TGTGCCAGCAGCCAAGTCAGTAACGGCTACACCTTC.

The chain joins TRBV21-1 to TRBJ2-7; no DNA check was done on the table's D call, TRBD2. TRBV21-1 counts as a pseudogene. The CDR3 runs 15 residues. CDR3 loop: CANKESGRVREEQYF. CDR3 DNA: TGTGCCAACAAAGAAAGCGGGAGGGTTAGGGAGGAGCAGTACTTC.

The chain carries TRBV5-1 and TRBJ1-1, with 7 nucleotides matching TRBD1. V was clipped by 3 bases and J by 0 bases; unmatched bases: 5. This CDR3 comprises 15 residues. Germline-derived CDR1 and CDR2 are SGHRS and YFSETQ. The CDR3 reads CASSWDSPMNTEAFF. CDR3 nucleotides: TGCGCCAGCAGCTGGGACAGCCCCATGAACACTGAAGCTTTCTTT.

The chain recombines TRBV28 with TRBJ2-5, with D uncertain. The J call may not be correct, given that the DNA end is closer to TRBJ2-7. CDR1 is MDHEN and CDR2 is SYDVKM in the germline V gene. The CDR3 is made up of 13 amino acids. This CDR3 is CASSPAGRSEQYF. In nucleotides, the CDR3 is TGTGCCAGCAGTCCAGCTGGACGATCCGAGCAGTACTTC.

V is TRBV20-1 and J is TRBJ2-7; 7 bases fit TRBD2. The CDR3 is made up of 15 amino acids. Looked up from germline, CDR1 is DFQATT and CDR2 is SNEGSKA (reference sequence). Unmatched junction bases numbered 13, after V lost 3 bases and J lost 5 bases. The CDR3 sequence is CSASPPGGSFDEQYF. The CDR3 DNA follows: TGCAGTGCTAGCCCCCCCGGGGGGAGTTTTGACGAGCAGTACTTC.

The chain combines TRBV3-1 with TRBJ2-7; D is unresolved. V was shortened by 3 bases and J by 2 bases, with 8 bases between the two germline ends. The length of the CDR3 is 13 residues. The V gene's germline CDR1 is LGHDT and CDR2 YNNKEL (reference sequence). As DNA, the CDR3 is TGTGCCAGCAGCCAGGCGCAGACCTACGAGCAGTACTTC. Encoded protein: CASSQAQTYEQYF.

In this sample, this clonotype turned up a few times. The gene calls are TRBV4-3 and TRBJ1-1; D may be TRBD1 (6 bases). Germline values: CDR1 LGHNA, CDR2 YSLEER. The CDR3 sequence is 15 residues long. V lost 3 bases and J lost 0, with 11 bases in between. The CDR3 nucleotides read TGCGCCAGCAGCCAGTCCCCAGGGGTGAACACTGAAGCTTTCTTT. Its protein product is CASSQSPGVNTEAFF.

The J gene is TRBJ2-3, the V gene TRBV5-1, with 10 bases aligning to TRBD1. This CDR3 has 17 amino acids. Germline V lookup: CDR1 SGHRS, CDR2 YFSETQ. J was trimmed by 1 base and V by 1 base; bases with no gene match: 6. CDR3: CASSLNPGTGGTDTQYF. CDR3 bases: TGCGCCAGCAGCTTGAACCCCGGGACAGGGGGCACAGATACGCAGTATTTT. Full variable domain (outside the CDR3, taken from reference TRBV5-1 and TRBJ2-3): KAGVTQTPRYLIKTRGQQVTLSCSPISGHRSVSWYQQTPGQGLQFLFEYFSETQRNKGNFPGRFSGRQFSNSRSEMNVSTLELGDSALYLCASSLNPGTGGTDTQYFGPGTRLTVL.

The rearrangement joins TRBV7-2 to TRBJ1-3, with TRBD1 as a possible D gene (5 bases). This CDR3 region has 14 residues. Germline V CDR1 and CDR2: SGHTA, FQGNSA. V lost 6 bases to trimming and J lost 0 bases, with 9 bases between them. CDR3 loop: CASSLGGSGNTIYF. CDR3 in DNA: TGTGCCAGCAGTTTGGGGGGCTCTGGAAACACCATATATTTT.

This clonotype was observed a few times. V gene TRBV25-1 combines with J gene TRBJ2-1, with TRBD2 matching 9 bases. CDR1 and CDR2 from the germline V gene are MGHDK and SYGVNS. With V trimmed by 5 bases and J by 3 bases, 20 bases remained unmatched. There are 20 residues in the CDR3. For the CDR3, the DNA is TGTGCCAGCAGTTCCCCTAACGGGGGCGGGAGGGCGTTAAACTACAATGAGCAGTTCTTC. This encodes CASSSPNGGGRALNYNEQFF.

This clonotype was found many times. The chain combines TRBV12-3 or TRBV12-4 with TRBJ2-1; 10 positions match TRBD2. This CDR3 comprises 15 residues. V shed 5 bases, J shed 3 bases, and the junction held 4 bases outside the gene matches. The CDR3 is CASSPLAGNYNEQFF. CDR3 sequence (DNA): TGTGCCAGCAGTCCACTAGCGGGGAACTACAATGAGCAGTTCTTC.

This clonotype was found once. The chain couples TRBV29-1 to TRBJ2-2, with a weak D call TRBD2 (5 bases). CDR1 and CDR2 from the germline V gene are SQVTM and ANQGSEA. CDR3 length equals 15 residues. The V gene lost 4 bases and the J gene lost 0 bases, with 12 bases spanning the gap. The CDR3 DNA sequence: TGCAGCGTTGTAAAGGCGGGTGCGAACACCGGGGAGCTGTTTTTT. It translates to CSVVKAGANTGELFF.

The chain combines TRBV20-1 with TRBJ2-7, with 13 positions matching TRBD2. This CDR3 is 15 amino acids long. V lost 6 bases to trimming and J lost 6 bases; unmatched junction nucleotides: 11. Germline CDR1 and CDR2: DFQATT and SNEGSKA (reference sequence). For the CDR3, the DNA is TGCAGTGCACGCCCTACTAGCGGGAGGGCCCGCGAGCAGTACTTC. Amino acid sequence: CSARPTSGRAREQYF.

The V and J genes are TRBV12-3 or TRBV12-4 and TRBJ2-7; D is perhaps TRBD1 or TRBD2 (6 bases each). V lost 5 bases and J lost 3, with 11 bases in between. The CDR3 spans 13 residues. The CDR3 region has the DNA TGTGCCAGCAGTAAGGGGGAGGTCTACGAGCAGTACTTC. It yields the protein CASSKGEVYEQYF.

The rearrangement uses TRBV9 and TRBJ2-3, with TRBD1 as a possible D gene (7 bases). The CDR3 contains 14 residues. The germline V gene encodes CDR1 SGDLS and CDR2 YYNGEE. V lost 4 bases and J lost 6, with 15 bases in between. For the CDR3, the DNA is TGTGCCAGCAGCCCCACAGGGGACTTGGATACGCAGTATTTT. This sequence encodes CASSPTGDLDTQYF. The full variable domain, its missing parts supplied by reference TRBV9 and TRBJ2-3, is DSGVTQTPKHLITATGQRVTLRCSPRSGDLSVYWYQQSLDQGLQFLIQYYNGEERAKGNILERFSAQQFPDLHSELNLSSLELGDSALYFCASSPTGDLDTQYFGPGTRLTVL.